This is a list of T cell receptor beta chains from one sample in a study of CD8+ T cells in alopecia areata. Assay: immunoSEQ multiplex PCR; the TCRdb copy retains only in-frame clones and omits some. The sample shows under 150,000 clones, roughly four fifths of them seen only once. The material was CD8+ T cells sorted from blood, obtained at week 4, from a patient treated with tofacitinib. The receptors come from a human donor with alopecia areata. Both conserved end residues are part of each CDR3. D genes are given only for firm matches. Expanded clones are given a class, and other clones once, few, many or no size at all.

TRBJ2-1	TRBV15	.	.	CATSRGQNFNEQFF	TGTGCCACCAGCAGAGGCCAGAATTTCAATGAGCAGTTCTTC
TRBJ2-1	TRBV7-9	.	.	CASRGRISYNEQFF	TGTGCCAGCAGGGGGAGAATCTCCTACAATGAGCAGTTCTTC
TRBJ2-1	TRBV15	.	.	CATSLWDDNNEQFF	TGTGCCACCAGCTTGTGGGACGATAACAATGAGCAGTTCTTC
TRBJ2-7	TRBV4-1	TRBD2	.	CASSQEAGGYEQYF	TGCGCCAGCAGCCAAGAAGCGGGGGGGTACGAGCAGTACTTC
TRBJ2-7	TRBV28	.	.	CASSFVGGHGEQYF	TGTGCCAGCAGTTTTGTCGGGGGGCACGGCGAGCAGTACTTC
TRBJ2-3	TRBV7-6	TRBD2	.	CASSPTSGGPGTQYF	TGTGCCAGCAGCCCGACTAGCGGGGGACCTGGTACGCAGTATTTT
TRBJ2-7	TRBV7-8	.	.	CASSHDPTYEQYF	TGTGCCAGCAGCCATGACCCTACCTACGAGCAGTACTTC
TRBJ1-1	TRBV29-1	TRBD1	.	CSVPQVWDRGQVTEAFF	TGCAGCGTGCCACAGGTTTGGGACAGGGGGCAGGTTACTGAAGCTTTCTTT
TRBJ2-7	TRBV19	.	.	CASRRSGASELNQYF	TGTGCCAGTCGACGTTCCGGGGCCTCCGAACTCAACCAGTACTTC
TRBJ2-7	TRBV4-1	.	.	CASSQWAVGTYEQYF	TGCGCCAGCAGCCAATGGGCAGTTGGGACTTACGAGCAGTACTTC
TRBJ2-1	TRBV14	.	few	CASSQDLTRSNEQFF	TGTGCCAGCAGCCAAGACCTAACGAGGTCCAATGAGCAGTTCTTC
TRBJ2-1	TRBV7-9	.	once	CASLGEGSPHNEQFF	TGTGCCAGCTTAGGTGAGGGGTCCCCTCACAATGAGCAGTTCTTC
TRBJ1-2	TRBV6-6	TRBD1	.	CASSNRGVNYGYTF	TGTGCCAGCAGTAACAGGGGGGTTAACTATGGCTACACCTTC
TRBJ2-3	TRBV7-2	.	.	CASSLGQGLRTDTQYF	TGTGCCAGCAGCTTAGGGCAGGGGCTTCGGACAGATACGCAGTATTTT
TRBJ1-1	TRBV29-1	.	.	CSAALGSTEAFF	TGCAGCGCTGCTTTGGGGAGCACTGAAGCTTTCTTT
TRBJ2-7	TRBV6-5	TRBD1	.	CASSPSGTGPYEQYF	TGTGCCAGCAGTCCGTCCGGGACAGGGCCCTACGAGCAGTACTTC
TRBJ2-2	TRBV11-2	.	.	CASSHTGQNTGELFF	TGTGCCAGCAGCCATACGGGACAGAACACCGGGGAGCTGTTTTTT
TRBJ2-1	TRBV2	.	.	CASSPSHGTSYNEQFF	TGTGCCAGCAGCCCCTCCCACGGGACCAGCTACAATGAGCAGTTCTTC
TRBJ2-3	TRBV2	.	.	CASSEAVAEPDRVF	TGTGCCAGCAGTGAAGCGGTAGCGGAGCCTGATAGAGTCTTT
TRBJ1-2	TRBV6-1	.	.	CASSEDNYGYTF	TGTGCCAGCAGTGAAGACAACTATGGCTACACCTTC
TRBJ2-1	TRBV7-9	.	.	CASSLASNEQFF	TGTGCCAGCAGCTTAGCTAGCAATGAGCAGTTCTTC
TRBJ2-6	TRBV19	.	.	CASTQPSGANVLTF	TGTGCCAGTACCCAACCCTCTGGGGCCAACGTCCTGACTTTC
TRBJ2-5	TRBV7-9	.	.	CASSRIQRSVQETQYF	TGTGCCAGCAGCCGAATACAGCGGAGCGTACAAGAGACCCAGTACTTC
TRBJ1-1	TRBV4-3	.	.	CASSPRDMNTEAFF	TGCGCCAGCAGCCCTAGGGATATGAACACTGAAGCTTTCTTT
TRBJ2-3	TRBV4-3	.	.	CASSPDPADTQYF	TGCGCCAGCAGCCCGGATCCTGCAGATACGCAGTATTTT
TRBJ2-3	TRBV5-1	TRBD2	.	CASSDGGEDTQYF	TGCGCCAGCAGCGACGGGGGGGAAGATACGCAGTATTTT
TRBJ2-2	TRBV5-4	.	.	CASSLPTPGTANTGELFF	TGTGCCAGCAGCTTGCCTACCCCGGGGACCGCGAACACCGGGGAGCTGTTTTTT
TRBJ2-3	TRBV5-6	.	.	CASSWGSSTDTQYF	TGTGCCAGCAGCTGGGGTTCTTCCACAGATACGCAGTATTTT
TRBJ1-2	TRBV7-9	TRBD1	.	CASSQGQGRNYGYTF	TGTGCCAGCAGCCAAGGACAGGGCCGAAACTATGGCTACACCTTC
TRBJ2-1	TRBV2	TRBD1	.	CASYSGTGDNEQFF	TGTGCCAGCTACTCCGGGACAGGGGACAATGAGCAGTTCTTC
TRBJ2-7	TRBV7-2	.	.	CASSSEGTAKTYEQYF	TGTGCCAGCAGCTCAGAGGGGACCGCTAAGACCTACGAGCAGTACTTC
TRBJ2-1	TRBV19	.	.	CASSISSGEQFF	TGTGCCAGTAGTATAAGTAGCGGTGAGCAGTTCTTC
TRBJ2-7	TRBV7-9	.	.	CASSLASGDEQYF	TGTGCCAGCAGCTTAGCGTCGGGGGACGAGCAGTACTTC
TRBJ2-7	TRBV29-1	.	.	CSVEGEGYEQYF	TGCAGCGTTGAGGGCGAGGGCTACGAGCAGTACTTC
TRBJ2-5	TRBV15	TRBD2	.	CATSRGTSSWETQYF	TGTGCCACCAGCAGAGGGACTAGCAGTTGGGAGACCCAGTACTTC
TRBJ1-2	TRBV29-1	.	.	CSVEGVELDYGYTF	TGCAGCGTTGAAGGGGTGGAATTGGACTATGGCTACACCTTC
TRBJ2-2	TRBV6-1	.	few	CASWVVVGELFF	TGTGCCAGTTGGGTTGTTGTCGGGGAGCTGTTTTTT
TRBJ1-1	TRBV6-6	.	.	CASSAGEEMNTEAFF	TGTGCCAGCAGCGCCGGGGAAGAGATGAACACTGAAGCTTTCTTT
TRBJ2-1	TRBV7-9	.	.	CASSSEWYQFF	TGTGCCAGCAGCTCGGAGTGGTACCAGTTCTTC
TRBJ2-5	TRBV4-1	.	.	CASSFTPSRGETQYF	TGCGCCAGCAGCTTCACCCCTTCCCGTGGGGAGACCCAGTACTTC
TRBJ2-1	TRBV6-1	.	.	CASSDLSYNEQFF	TGTGCCAGCAGTGATCTATCCTACAATGAGCAGTTCTTC
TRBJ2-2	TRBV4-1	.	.	CASSSSNTGELFF	TGCGCCAGCAGCTCTTCGAACACCGGGGAGCTGTTTTTT